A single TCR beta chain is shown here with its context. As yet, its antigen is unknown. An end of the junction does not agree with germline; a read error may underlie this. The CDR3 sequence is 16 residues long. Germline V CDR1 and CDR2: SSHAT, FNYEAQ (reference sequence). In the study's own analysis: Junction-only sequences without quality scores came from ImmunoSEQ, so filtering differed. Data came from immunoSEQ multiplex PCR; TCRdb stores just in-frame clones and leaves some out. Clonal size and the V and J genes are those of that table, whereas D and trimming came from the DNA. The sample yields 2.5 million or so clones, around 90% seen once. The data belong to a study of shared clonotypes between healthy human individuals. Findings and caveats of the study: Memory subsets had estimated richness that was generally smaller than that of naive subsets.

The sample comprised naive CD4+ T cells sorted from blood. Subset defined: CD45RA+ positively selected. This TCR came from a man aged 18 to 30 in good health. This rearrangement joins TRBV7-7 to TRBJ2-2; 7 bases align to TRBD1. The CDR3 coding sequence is TGTGCTAGCAGCTCCCTACTGGAAAGGGGGCCCGGGGAGCTGTTTTTT. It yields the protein CASSSLLERGPGELFF.